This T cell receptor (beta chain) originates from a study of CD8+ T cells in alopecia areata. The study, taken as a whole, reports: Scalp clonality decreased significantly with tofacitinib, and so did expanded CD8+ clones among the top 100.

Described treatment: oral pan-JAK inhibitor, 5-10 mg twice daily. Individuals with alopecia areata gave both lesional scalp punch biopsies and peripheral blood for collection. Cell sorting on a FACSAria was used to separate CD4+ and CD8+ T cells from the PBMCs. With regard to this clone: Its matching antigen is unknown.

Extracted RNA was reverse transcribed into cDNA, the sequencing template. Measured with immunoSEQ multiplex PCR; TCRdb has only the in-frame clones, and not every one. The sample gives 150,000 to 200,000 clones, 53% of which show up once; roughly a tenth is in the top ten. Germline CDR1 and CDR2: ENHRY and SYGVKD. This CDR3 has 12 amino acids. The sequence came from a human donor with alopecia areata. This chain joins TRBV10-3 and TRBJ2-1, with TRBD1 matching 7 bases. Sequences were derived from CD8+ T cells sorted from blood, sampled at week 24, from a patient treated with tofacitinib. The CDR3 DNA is TGTGCGACGCGCGAGGGGGCGAATGAGCAGTTCTTC. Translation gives CATREGANEQFF.